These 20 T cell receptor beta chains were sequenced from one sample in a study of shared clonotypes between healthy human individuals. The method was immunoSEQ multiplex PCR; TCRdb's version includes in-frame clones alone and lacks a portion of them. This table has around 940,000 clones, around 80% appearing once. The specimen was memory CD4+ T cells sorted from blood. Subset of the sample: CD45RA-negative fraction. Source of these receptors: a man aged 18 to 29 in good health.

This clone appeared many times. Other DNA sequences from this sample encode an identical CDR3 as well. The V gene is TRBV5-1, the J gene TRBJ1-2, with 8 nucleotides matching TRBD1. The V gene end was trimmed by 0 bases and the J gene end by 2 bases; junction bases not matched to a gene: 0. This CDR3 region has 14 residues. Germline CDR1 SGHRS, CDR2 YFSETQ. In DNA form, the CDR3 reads TGCGCCAGCAGCTTGGGACAGGGGAACTATGGCTACACCTTC. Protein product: CASSLGQGNYGYTF. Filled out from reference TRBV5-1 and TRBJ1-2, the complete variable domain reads KAGVTQTPRYLIKTRGQQVTLSCSPISGHRSVSWYQQTPGQGLQFLFEYFSETQRNKGNFPGRFSGRQFSNSRSEMNVSTLELGDSALYLCASSLGQGNYGYTFGSGTRLTVV.

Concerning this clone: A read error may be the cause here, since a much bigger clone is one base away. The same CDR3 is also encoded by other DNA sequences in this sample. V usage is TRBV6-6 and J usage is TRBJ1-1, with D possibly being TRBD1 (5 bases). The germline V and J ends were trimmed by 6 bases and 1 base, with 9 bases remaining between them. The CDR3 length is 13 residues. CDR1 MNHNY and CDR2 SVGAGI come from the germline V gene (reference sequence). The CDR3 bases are TGTGCCAGCAGCCCCCAGGGGAACACTGAAGCTTTCTTT. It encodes CASSPQGNTEAFF.

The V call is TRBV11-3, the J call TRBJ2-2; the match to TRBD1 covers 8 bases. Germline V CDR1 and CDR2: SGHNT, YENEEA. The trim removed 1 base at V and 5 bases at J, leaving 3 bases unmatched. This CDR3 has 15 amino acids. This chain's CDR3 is CASSLGGQGTGELFF. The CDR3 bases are TGTGCCAGCAGCTTAGGTGGACAGGGTACCGGGGAGCTGTTTTTT.

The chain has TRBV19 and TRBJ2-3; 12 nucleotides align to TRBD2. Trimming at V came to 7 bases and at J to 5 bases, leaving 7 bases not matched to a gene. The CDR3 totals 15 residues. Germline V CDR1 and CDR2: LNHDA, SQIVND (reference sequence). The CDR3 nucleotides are TGTGCCAGTACCACGACTAGCGGGAGTCGAGATACGCAGTATTTT. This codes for CASTTTSGSRDTQYF.

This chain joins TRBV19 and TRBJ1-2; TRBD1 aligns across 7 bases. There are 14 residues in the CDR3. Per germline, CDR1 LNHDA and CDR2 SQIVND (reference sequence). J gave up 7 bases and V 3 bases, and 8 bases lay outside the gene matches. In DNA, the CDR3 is TGTGCCAGTAGTATGGACCCAGGGGGTAGTGGCTACACCTTC. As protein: CASSMDPGGSGYTF.

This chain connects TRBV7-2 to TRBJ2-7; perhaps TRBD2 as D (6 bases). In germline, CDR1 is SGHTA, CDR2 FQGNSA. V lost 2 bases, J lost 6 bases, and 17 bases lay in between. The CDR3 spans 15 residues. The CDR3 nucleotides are TGTGCCAGCAGCTTATATCGGGACTCCGGGAGCGAGCAGTACTTC. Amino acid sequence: CASSLYRDSGSEQYF. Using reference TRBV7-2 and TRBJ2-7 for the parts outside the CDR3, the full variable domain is GAGVSQSPSNKVTEKGKDVELRCDPISGHTALYWYRQSLGQGLEFLIYFQGNSAPDKSGLPSDRFSAERTGGSVSTLTIQRTQQEDSAVYLCASSLYRDSGSEQYFGPGTRLTVT.

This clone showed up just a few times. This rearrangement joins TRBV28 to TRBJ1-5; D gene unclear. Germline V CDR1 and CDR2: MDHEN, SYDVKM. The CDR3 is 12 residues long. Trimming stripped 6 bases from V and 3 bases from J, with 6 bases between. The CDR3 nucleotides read TGTGCCAGCAGACCGAACAATCAGCCCCAGCATTTT. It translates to CASRPNNQPQHF. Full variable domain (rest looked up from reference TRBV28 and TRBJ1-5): DVKVTQSSRYLVKRTGEKVFLECVQDMDHENMFWYRQDPGLGLRLIYFSYDVKMKEKGDIPEGYSVSREKKERFSLILESASTNQTSMYLCASRPNNQPQHFGDGTRLSIL.

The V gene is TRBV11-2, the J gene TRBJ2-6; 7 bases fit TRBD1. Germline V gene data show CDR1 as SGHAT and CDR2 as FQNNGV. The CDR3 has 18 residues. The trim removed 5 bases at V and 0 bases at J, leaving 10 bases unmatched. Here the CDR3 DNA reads TGTGCCAGCAGCATCAACAGGGGTACCCTCTCTGGGGCCAACGTCCTGACTTTC. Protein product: CASSINRGTLSGANVLTF.

CDR3 amino acids: CASSQEDATNEKLFF. The CDR3 DNA follows: TGCGCCAGCAGCCAAGAGGACGCAACTAATGAAAAACTGTTTTTT. The rearrangement uses TRBV4-1 and TRBJ1-4; no firm D call. The V end lost 0 bases, the J end lost 0 bases, and 5 bases lay between the germline ends. The CDR3 contains 15 residues. Per the germline V gene, CDR1 is MGHRA and CDR2 is YSYEKL.

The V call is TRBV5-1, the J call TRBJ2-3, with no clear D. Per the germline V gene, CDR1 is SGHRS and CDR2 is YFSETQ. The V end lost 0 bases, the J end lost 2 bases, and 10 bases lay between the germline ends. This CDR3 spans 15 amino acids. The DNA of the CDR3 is TGCGCCAGCAGCTTGGTTATCGGTTACACAGATACGCAGTATTTT. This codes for CASSLVIGYTDTQYF.

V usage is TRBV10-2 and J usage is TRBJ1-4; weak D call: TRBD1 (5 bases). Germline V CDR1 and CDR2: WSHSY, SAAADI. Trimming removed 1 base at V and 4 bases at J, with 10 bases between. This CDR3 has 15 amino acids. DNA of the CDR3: TGCGCCAGCAGTGAGTTAGGGGTGGGTAATGAAAAACTGTTTTTT. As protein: CASSELGVGNEKLFF.

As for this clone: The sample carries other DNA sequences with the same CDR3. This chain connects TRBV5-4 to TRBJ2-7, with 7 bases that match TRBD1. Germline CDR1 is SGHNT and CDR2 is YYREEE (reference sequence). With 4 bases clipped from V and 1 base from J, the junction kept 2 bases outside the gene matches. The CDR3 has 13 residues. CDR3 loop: CASSQGQSYEQYF. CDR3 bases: TGTGCCAGCAGCCAGGGACAGTCCTACGAGCAGTACTTC.

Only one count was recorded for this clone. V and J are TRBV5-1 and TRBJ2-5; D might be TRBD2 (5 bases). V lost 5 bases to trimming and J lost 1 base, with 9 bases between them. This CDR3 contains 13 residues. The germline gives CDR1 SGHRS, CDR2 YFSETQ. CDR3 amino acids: CASRVGSQETQYF. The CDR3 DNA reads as TGCGCCAGCAGGGTGGGGAGCCAAGAGACCCAGTACTTC.

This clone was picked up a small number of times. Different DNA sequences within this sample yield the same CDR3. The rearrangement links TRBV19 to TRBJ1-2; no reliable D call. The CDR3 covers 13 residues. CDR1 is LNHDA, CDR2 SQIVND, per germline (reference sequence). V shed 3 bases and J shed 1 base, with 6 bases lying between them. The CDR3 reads CASSMRGNYGYTF. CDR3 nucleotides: TGTGCCAGTAGTATGCGGGGTAACTATGGCTACACCTTC. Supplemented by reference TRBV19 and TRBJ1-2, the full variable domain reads DGGITQSPKYLFRKEGQNVTLSCEQNLNHDAMYWYRQDPGQGLRLIYYSQIVNDFQKGDIAEGYSVSREKKESFPLTVTSAQKNPTAFYLCASSMRGNYGYTFGSGTRLTVV.

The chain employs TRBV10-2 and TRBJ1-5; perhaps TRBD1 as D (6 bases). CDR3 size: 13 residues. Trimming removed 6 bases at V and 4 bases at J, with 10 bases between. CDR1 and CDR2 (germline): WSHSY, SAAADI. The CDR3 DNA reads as TGCGCCAGCAGCTACCAGGGGAATCAGCCCCAGCATTTT. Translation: CASSYQGNQPQHF.

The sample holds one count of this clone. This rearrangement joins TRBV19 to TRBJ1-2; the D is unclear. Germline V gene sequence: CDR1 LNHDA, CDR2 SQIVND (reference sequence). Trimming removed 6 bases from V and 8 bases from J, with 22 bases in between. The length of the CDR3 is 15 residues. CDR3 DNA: TGTGCCAGTAGCATATACTTAGACGGTTTAGGCGGCTACACCTTC. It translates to CASSIYLDGLGGYTF.

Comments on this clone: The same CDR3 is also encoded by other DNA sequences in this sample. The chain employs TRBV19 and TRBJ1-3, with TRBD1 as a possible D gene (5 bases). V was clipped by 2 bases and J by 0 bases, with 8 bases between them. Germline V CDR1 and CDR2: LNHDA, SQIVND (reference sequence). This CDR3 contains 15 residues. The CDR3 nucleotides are TGTGCCAGTAGTATACCAGGGAGCTCTGGAAACACCATATATTTT. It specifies CASSIPGSSGNTIYF.

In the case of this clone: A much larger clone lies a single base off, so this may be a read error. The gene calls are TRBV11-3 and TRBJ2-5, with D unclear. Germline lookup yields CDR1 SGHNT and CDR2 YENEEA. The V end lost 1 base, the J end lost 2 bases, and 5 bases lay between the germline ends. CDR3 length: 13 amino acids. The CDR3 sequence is CASSLGLQETQYF. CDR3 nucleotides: TGTGCCAGCAGCTTAGGACTGCAAGAGACCCAGTACTTC.

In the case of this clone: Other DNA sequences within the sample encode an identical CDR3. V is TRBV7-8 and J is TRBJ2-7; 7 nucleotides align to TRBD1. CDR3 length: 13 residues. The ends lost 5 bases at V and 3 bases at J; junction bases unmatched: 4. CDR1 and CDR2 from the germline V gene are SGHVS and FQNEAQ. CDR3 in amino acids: CASSLGTVYEQYF. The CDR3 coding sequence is TGTGCCAGCAGCCTTGGGACAGTCTACGAGCAGTACTTC.

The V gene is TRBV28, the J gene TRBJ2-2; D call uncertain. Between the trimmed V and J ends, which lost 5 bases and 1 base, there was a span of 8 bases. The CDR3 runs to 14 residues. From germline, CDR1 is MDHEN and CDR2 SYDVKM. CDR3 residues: CASSVGGNTGELFF. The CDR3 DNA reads TGTGCCAGCAGTGTGGGCGGGAACACCGGGGAGCTGTTTTTT.